The 10 T cell receptor beta chains reported below all come from one sample, sequenced in a study of blood T cells in healthy people across ages. A second PCR of 7 to 11 cycles used a sample-barcoded 5' primer and a J-beta primer mix. From the 5' RACE reads, TCRdb called clonotypes with MiXCR, one entry per CDR3 protein. Of around 1.7 million distinct CDR3 sequences in the sample, under 30% were seen once. Material: blood. The receptors stem from a woman aged 25 to 39 in good health.

The chain couples TRBV12-3 or TRBV12-4 to TRBJ1-2; D is possibly TRBD1 (5 bases). The CDR3 has 15 amino acids. V dropped 5 bases and J dropped 7 bases, with 20 bases sitting between them. The CDR3 loop reads CASSREGRFLGGYTF. The CDR3 nucleotides are TGTGCCAGCAGTCGGGAGGGACGGTTTCTAGGTGGCTACACCTTC.

As concerns this clonotype: One end of the junction does not line up with germline, which may come from a read error. The chain carries TRBV24-1 and TRBJ2-1; D remains unclear. Looked up from germline, CDR1 is KGHDR and CDR2 is SFDVKD. This CDR3 region has 13 residues. The CDR3 bases are TGTGCCACCAGTGATCGCCCCCTTGAGGAGCGGTTCTTC. It is translated as CATSDRPLEERFF.

This clonotype was picked up a small number of times. The gene calls are TRBV20-1 and TRBJ1-5; perhaps TRBD1 as D (5 bases). V gave up 5 bases and J gave up 9 bases, with 20 bases separating them. The CDR3 consists of 14 residues. CDR1 is DFQATT, CDR2 SNEGSKA, per germline (reference sequence). The chain's CDR3 is CSASSGTESRPQHF. The CDR3 bases are TGCAGTGCTTCATCCGGGACGGAATCGAGGCCCCAGCATTTT.

The chain links TRBV6-2 or TRBV6-3 to TRBJ2-1; D not certain. Germline values: CDR1 MNHEY, CDR2 SVGEGT. The length of the CDR3 is 17 residues. V was trimmed by 7 bases and J by 0 bases, leaving 19 bases between them. CDR3 loop: CASTRRGRRSSYNEQFF. The CDR3 region has the DNA TGTGCCAGCACCCGGCGCGGCAGGCGGAGCTCCTACAATGAGCAGTTCTTC.

V is TRBV5-1 and J is TRBJ1-4; 8 bases are shared with TRBD1. The CDR3 extends over 15 amino acids. Trimming took 5 bases from V and 8 from J; bases not matched to a gene: 11. The germline gives CDR1 SGHRS, CDR2 YFSETQ. The CDR3 here is CASSRTGTGDEKLFF. The CDR3 DNA follows: TGCGCCAGCAGTCGGACCGGGACAGGTGACGAAAAACTGTTTTTT.

The chain joins TRBV11-2 to TRBJ2-5; TRBD1 matches 7 bases. The J call may be in error: the DNA end matches TRBJ2-7 better. CDR1 SGHAT and CDR2 FQNNGV come from the germline V gene. There are 13 residues in the CDR3. The CDR3 nucleotides are TGTGCCAGCAGCTTAGAAACAGGGGTCGAGCAGTACTTC. Translating gives CASSLETGVEQYF.

CDR3: CASSTGTPFFVYNEQYF. In DNA form, the CDR3 reads TGTGCCAGCAGCACTGGGACTCCCTTTTTCGTGTACAATGAGCAGTACTTC. The genes are TRBV21-1 and TRBJ2-4; the table gives TRBD2 as D, unverified against the DNA. TRBV21-1 is noted as a pseudogene. The length of the CDR3 is 17 residues.

This clonotype has only one observation. A read error may explain this, as a much larger clone is one base away. This rearrangement joins TRBV6-6 to TRBJ2-3; D call uncertain. The CDR3 is 13 residues long. The germline V gene encodes CDR1 MNHNY and CDR2 SVGAGI (reference sequence). CDR3 amino acids: CAGSYSMPDTQYF. CDR3 nucleotides: TGTGCCGGCAGTTACTCTATGCCAGATACGCAGTATTTT.

This clonotype has more than one count but fewer than ten. The CDR3 loop reads CSGTIAARSLHEQFF. In DNA form, the CDR3 reads TGCAGCGGTACTATAGCGGCCAGGAGTCTCCATGAGCAGTTCTTC. The chain carries TRBV20-1 and TRBJ2-1; TRBD2 is a possible D gene (6 bases). CDR3 size: 15 residues. In germline, CDR1 is DFQATT, CDR2 SNEGSKA (reference sequence).

In its sample, this clonotype was seen a few times. The chain is built from TRBV9 and TRBJ2-1, with 9 bases identical to TRBD2. The trim removed 0 bases at V and 5 bases at J, leaving 3 bases unmatched. Germline CDR1 and CDR2: SGDLS and YYNGEE. The CDR3 is 15 residues long. DNA of the CDR3: TGTGCCAGCAGCGTAGGAGCGGGGGGCGACAATGAGCAGTTCTTC. It is translated as CASSVGAGGDNEQFF.